The 6 T cell receptor beta chains presented below share a single source sample, sequenced in a study of CD8 T cells in Susac syndrome. A quantity of about 0.5 to 1 ug RNA underwent reverse transcription using random hexamers. TCRdb reprocessed the immunoSEQ multiplex PCR reads with MiXCR, giving one entry per CDR3 protein. The table lists more than 150,000 distinct CDR3 sequences, approximately 90% of them singletons. Input material: CD4+ T cells from PBMCs. These TCRs come from a human donor in good health.

This chain uses TRBV6-1 with TRBJ2-4; D unclear. Between the trimmed V and J ends, which lost 3 bases and 3 bases, there was a span of 12 bases. CDR1 and CDR2 (germline): MNHNS, SASEGT. The CDR3 totals 15 residues. The CDR3 reads CASSDMGIGKNIQYF. The CDR3 nucleotides read TGTGCCAGCAGTGATATGGGAATAGGCAAAAACATTCAGTACTTC.

The rearrangement joins TRBV3-1 to TRBJ1-5; 7 bases map to TRBD1. CDR1 is LGHDT, CDR2 YNNKEL, per germline (reference sequence). There are 15 residues in the CDR3. V was clipped by 1 base and J by 6 bases; unmatched bases: 6. The CDR3 reads CASSQGRQGGQPQHF. The CDR3 DNA is TGTGCCAGCAGCCAAGGAAGACAGGGCGGTCAGCCCCAGCATTTT.

CDR3 nucleotide sequence: TGCAGCGTCACAGGGGCTGGCAATCAGCCCCAGCATTTT. This translates into CSVTGAGNQPQHF. The chain is built from TRBV29-1 and TRBJ1-5; 7 nucleotides align to TRBD1. Trimming removed 6 bases from V and 2 bases from J; junction bases left unmatched: 4. CDR3 length: 13 amino acids. Germline V gene sequence: CDR1 SQVTM, CDR2 ANQGSEA. The full variable domain, rest sourced from reference TRBV29-1 and TRBJ1-5, is SAVISQKPSRDICQRGTSLTIQCQVDSQVTMMFWYRQQPGQSLTLIATANQGSEATYESGFVIDKFPISRPNLTFSTLTVSNMSPEDSSIYLCSVTGAGNQPQHFGDGTRLSIL.

The V call is TRBV7-9, the J call TRBJ1-6; tentative D call: TRBD1 (5 bases). CDR1 is SEHNR, CDR2 FQNEAQ, per germline (reference sequence). CDR3 length equals 15 residues. V lost 6 bases, J lost 6 bases, and 15 bases lay in between. In nucleotides, the CDR3 is TGTGCCAGCAGTCTCGGGGGACGGCTTAATTCACCCCTCCACTTT. Translating gives CASSLGGRLNSPLHF.

For the CDR3, the DNA is TGCGCCAGCCTCATAGCTCCAGGCGGGCGCCAAGAGACCCAGTACTTC. Translation: CASLIAPGGRQETQYF. The chain joins TRBV5-1 to TRBJ2-5; D possibly corresponds to TRBD2 (5 bases). Per germline, CDR1 SGHRS and CDR2 YFSETQ. This CDR3 has 16 residues. V was trimmed by 7 bases and J by 1 base, leaving 20 bases between them. Together with reference TRBV5-1 and TRBJ2-5, the CDR3 gives the full variable domain: KAGVTQTPRYLIKTRGQQVTLSCSPISGHRSVSWYQQTPGQGLQFLFEYFSETQRNKGNFPGRFSGRQFSNSRSEMNVSTLELGDSALYLCASLIAPGGRQETQYFGPGTRLLVL.

The chain recombines TRBV3-1 with TRBJ1-5; 9 nucleotides align to TRBD1. Germline V lookup: CDR1 LGHDT, CDR2 YNNKEL (reference sequence). V shed 1 base and J 5 bases; nucleotides not matched to a gene: 6. There are 16 residues in the CDR3. CDR3: CASSQGTGALYQPQHF. The CDR3 bases are TGTGCCAGCAGCCAAGGGACAGGGGCCCTATATCAGCCCCAGCATTTT.